This TCR beta chain was sequenced for a study of T cells in Graves' hyperthyroidism and ophthalmopathy. General study results and limits: Most thyroid clonotypes expanded above 0.001 were also detected in blood.

The source of the PBMCs was over 8.5 ml of fresh peripheral blood. This clonotype was seen a handful of times. Its antigen is currently unknown. Per germline, CDR1 SGHTA and CDR2 FQGNSA. This CDR3 has 12 residues. Trimming removed 4 bases at V and 5 bases at J, with 6 bases between. Researchers amplified the TCR beta CDR3 regions from RNA transcripts. The HTBI primer set was used in a first-round RT-PCR of the TCR CDR3. One entry per CDR3 protein results from TCRdb running MiXCR on the multiplex PCR reads. Of around 400,000 distinct CDR3 sequences listed, about 13% were seen once; the top ten hold over 8.5%.

This TCR was recovered from a woman aged 18-29 years with Graves' hyperthyroidism. The sequenced material came from blood. The chain has TRBV7-2 and TRBJ1-5; D gene uncertain. Here the CDR3 DNA reads TGTGCCAGCAGCTATGGAGATCAGCCCCAGCATTTT. Translated, it gives CASSYGDQPQHF. The full variable domain, with the rest looked up from reference TRBV7-2 and TRBJ1-5, is GAGVSQSPSNKVTEKGKDVELRCDPISGHTALYWYRQSLGQGLEFLIYFQGNSAPDKSGLPSDRFSAERTGGSVSTLTIQRTQQEDSAVYLCASSYGDQPQHFGDGTRLSIL.